This T cell receptor (beta chain) was sequenced for a study of blood T cell repertoires in COVID-19. About the study: Samples taken during acute and convalescent COVID-19 were collected in the United States, Italy and Spain. Nucleic acid was either cDNA or gDNA, and it came from T cells, B-cell-depleted T cells, or PBMCs.

This clone was counted a few times. There are 15 residues in the CDR3. Trimming took off 3 bases at V and 11 bases at J, with 22 bases between the two ends. CDR1 is SGHDN, CDR2 FVKESK, per germline. As handled by the study authors: Cell counts per sample came from amplifying reference gene primers. Method: immunoSEQ multiplex PCR; TCRdb's copy keeps in-frame clones and lacks some. Clonal size and the V and J genes are those of that table, whereas D and trimming came from the DNA. The table records 200,000 to 250,000 clones, 83% of them present only once. This TCR came from a man in his forties or fifties with active or convalescent COVID-19. Sequencing was performed on peripheral blood. The chain joins TRBV14 to TRBJ1-1; D unresolved. The CDR3 nucleotides are TGTGCCAGCAGCCAGAGTAGGTGGTACGAGGGTTTGGCTTTCTTT. Amino acids: CASSQSRWYEGLAFF. The variable domain in full, with the rest retrieved from reference TRBV14 and TRBJ1-1, is EAGVTQFPSHSVIEKGQTVTLRCDPISGHDNLYWYRRVMGKEIKFLLHFVKESKQDESGMPNNRFLAERTGGTYSTLKVQPAELEDSGVYFCASSQSRWYEGLAFFGQGTRLTVV.